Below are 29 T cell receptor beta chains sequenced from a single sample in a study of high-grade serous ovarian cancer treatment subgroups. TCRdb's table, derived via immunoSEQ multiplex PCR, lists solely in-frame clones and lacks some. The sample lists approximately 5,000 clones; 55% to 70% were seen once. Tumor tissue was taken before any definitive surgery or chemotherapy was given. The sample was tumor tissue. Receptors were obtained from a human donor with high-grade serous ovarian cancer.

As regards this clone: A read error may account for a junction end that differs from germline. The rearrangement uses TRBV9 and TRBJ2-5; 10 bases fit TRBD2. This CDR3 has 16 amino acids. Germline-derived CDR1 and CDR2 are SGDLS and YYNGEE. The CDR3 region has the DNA TGTGCCAGCAGCGGACCAAGGACTAGCGGAAGAGAGGCCCAGTACTTC. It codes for CASSGPRTSGREAQYF.

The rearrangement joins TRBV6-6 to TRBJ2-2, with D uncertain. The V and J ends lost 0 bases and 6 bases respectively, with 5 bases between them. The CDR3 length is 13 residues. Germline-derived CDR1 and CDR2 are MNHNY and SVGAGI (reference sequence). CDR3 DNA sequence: TGTGCCAGCAGTTACTCCGAGGCCGGGGAGCTGTTTTTT. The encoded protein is CASSYSEAGELFF.

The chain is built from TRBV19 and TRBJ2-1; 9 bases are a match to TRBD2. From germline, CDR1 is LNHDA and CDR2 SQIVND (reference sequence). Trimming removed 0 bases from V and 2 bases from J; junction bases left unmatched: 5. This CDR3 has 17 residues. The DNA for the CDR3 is TGTGCCAGTAGTATAGAGCGGGGGGGCTGGCCCTACAATGAGCAGTTCTTC. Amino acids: CASSIERGGWPYNEQFF.

In DNA, the CDR3 is TGTGCCAGCAGCTTGGGCGCCGGGGTAGAGATCTATGGCTACACCTTC. It codes for CASSLGAGVEIYGYTF. This chain uses TRBV5-5 with TRBJ1-2, with no clear D. V lost 0 bases and J 4 bases, leaving 16 bases between the germline ends. This CDR3 contains 16 residues. Germline values: CDR1 SGHKS, CDR2 YYEKEE (reference sequence).

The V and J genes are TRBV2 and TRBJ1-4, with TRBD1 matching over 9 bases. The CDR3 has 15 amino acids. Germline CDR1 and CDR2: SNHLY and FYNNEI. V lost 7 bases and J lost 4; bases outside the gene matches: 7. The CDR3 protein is CASKTGQGFNEKLFF. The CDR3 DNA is TGTGCCAGCAAAACGGGACAGGGATTTAATGAAAAACTGTTTTTT.

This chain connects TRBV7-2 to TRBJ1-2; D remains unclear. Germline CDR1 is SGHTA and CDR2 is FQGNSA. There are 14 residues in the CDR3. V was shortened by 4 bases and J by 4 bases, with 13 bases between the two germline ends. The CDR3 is CASSSTPGPYGYTF. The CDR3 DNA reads TGTGCCAGCAGCTCAACACCAGGCCCCTATGGCTACACCTTC.

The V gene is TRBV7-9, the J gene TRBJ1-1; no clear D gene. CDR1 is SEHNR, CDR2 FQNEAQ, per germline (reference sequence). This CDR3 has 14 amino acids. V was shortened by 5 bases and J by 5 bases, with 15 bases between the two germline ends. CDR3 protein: CASSPLDGGTEAFF. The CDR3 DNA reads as TGTGCCAGCAGCCCCTTGGACGGTGGGACTGAAGCTTTCTTT.

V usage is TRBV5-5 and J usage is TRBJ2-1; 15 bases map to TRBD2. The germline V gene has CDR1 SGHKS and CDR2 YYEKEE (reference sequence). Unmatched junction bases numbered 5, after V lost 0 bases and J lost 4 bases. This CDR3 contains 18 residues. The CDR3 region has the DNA TGTGCCAGCAGCTTGGATGGGGGACTAGCGGGGGGATACAATGAGCAGTTCTTC. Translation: CASSLDGGLAGGYNEQFF.

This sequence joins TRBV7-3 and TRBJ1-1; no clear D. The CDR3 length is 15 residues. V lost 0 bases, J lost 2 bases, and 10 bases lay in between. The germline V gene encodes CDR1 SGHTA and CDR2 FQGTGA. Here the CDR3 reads CASSLTGGGNTEAFF. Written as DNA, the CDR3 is TGTGCCAGCAGCTTAACAGGAGGCGGAAACACTGAAGCTTTCTTT.

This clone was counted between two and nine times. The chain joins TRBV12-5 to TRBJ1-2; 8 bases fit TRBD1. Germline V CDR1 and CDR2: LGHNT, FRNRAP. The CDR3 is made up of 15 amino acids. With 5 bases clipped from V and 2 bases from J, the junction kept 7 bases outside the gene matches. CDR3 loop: CASGPGTGRNYGYTF. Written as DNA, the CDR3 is TGTGCTAGTGGTCCCGGGACAGGACGAAACTATGGCTACACCTTC.

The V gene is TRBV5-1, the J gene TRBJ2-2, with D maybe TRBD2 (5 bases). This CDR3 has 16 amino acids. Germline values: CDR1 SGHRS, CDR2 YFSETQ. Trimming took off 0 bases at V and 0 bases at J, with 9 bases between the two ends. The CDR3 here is CASSLERQANTGELFF. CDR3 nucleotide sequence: TGCGCCAGCAGCTTGGAGCGGCAGGCGAACACCGGGGAGCTGTTTTTT. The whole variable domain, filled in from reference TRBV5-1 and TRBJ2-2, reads KAGVTQTPRYLIKTRGQQVTLSCSPISGHRSVSWYQQTPGQGLQFLFEYFSETQRNKGNFPGRFSGRQFSNSRSEMNVSTLELGDSALYLCASSLERQANTGELFFGEGSRLTVL.

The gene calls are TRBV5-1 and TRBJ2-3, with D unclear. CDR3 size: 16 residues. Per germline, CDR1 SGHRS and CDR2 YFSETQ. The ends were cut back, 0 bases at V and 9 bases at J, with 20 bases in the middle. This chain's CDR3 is CASSLEGGGASLTQYF. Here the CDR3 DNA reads TGCGCCAGCAGCTTGGAGGGCGGTGGAGCATCTCTGACGCAGTATTTT.

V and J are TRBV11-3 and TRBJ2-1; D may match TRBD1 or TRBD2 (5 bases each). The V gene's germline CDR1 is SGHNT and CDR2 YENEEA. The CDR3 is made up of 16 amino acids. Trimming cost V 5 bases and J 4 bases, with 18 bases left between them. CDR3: CASSLQGAGTYNEQFF. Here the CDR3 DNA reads TGTGCCAGCAGCCTGCAAGGGGCAGGGACGTACAATGAGCAGTTCTTC. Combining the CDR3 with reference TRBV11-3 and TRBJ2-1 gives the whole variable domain EAGVVQSPRYKIIEKKQPVAFWCNPISGHNTLYWYLQNLGQGPELLIRYENEEAVDDSQLPKDRFSAERLKGVDSTLKIQPAELGDSAVYLCASSLQGAGTYNEQFFGPGTRLTVL.

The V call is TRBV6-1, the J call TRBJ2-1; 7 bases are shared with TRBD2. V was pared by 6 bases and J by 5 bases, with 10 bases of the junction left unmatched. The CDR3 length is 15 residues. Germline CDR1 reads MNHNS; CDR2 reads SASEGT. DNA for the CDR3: TGTGCCAGCAGCCAAATGGGGGGGTCAAACAATGAGCAGTTCTTC. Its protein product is CASSQMGGSNNEQFF.

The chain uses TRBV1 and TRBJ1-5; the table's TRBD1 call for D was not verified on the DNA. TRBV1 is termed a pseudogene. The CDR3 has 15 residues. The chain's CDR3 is CTSIDSRYSNQPQHF. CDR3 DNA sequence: TGCACCAGCATCGACAGTCGCTATAGCAATCAGCCCCAGCATTTT.

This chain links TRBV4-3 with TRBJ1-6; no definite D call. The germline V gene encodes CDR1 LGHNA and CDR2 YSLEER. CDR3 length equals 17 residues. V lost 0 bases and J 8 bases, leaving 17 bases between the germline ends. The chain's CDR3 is CASSQEVRVSAYSPLHF. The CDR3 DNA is TGCGCCAGCAGCCAAGAGGTGCGGGTCTCGGCATATTCACCCCTCCACTTT.

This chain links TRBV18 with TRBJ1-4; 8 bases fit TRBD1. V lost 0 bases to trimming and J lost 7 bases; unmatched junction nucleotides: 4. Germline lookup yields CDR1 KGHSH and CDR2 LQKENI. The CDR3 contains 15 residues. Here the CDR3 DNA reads TGTGCCAGCTCACCACCTTGGACAGGGTTTGAAAAACTGTTTTTT. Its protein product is CASSPPWTGFEKLFF.

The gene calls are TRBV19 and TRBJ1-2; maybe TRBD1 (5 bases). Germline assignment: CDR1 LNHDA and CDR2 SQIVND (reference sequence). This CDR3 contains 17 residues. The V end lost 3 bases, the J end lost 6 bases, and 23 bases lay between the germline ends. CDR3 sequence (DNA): TGTGCCAGTAGTATTGGAGGCTCTGGGGCGTGGAGTAATGGCTACACCTTC. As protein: CASSIGGSGAWSNGYTF.

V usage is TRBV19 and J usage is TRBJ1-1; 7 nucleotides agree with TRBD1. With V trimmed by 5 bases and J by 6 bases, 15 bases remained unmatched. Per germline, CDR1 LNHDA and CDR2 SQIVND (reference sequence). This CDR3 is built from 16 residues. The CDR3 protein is CASSRDRAMVGAEAFF. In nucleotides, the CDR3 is TGTGCCAGTAGTCGGGACAGAGCGATGGTGGGGGCTGAAGCTTTCTTT. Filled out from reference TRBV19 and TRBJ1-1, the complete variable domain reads DGGITQSPKYLFRKEGQNVTLSCEQNLNHDAMYWYRQDPGQGLRLIYYSQIVNDFQKGDIAEGYSVSREKKESFPLTVTSAQKNPTAFYLCASSRDRAMVGAEAFFGQGTRLTVV.

This CDR3 is CASSLEGKAEAFF. The CDR3 region has the DNA TGTGCCAGCAGCTTAGAAGGGAAGGCTGAAGCTTTCTTT. This rearrangement joins TRBV7-3 to TRBJ1-1; unclear D gene. The CDR3 consists of 13 residues. The V end was cut by 2 bases, the J end by 6 bases, with 10 bases between. The V gene's germline CDR1 is SGHTA and CDR2 FQGTGA.

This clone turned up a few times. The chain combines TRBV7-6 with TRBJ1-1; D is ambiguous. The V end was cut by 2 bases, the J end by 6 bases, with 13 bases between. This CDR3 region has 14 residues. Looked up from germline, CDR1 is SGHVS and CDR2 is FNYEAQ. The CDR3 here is CASSLSGLISEAFF. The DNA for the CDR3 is TGTGCCAGCAGCTTATCCGGGCTGATCTCTGAAGCTTTCTTT.

CDR3 nucleotides: TGTGCCAGCAGCTTAGAGGGTGGGCGCAATCAGCCCCAGCATTTT. This encodes CASSLEGGRNQPQHF. The rearrangement uses TRBV7-8 and TRBJ1-5; the D is unclear. CDR1 is SGHVS, CDR2 FQNEAQ, per germline. The germline V and J ends were trimmed by 1 base and 2 bases, with 9 bases remaining between them. The CDR3 is 15 amino acids. Together with reference TRBV7-8 and TRBJ1-5, the CDR3 gives the full variable domain: GAGVSQSPRYKVAKRGQDVALRCDPISGHVSLFWYQQALGQGPEFLTYFQNEAQLDKSGLPSDRFFAERPEGSVSTLKIQRTQQEDSAVYLCASSLEGGRNQPQHFGDGTRLSIL.

In nucleotides, the CDR3 is TGTGCCAGCAGACCAATTACGACAGGGCGGAACGGGGAGCTGTTTTTT. Protein: CASRPITTGRNGELFF. The rearrangement joins TRBV11-2 to TRBJ2-2; the match to TRBD1 covers 7 bases. Germline V lookup: CDR1 SGHAT, CDR2 FQNNGV. The CDR3 consists of 16 residues. Losses at the gene ends were 6 bases for V and 7 bases for J; bases not matched to a gene: 14. Full variable domain (missing parts from reference TRBV11-2 and TRBJ2-2): EAGVAQSPRYKIIEKRQSVAFWCNPISGHATLYWYQQILGQGPKLLIQFQNNGVVDDSQLPKDRFSAERLKGVDSTLKIQPAKLEDSAVYLCASRPITTGRNGELFFGEGSRLTVL.

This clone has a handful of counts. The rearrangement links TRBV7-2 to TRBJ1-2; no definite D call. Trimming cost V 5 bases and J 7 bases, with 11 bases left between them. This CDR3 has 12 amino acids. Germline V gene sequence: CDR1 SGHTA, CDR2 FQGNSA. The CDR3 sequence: CASSLTLIGYTF. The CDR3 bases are TGTGCCAGCAGCCTCACATTGATTGGCTACACCTTC. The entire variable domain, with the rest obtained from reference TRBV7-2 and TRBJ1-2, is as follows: GAGVSQSPSNKVTEKGKDVELRCDPISGHTALYWYRQSLGQGLEFLIYFQGNSAPDKSGLPSDRFSAERTGGSVSTLTIQRTQQEDSAVYLCASSLTLIGYTFGSGTRLTVV.

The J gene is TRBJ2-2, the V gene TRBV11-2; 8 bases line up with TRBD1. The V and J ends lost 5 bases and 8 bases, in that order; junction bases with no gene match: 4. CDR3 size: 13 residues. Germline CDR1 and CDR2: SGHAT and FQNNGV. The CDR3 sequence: CASSTGGIGELFF. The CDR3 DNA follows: TGTGCCAGCAGCACAGGGGGAATAGGGGAGCTGTTTTTT.

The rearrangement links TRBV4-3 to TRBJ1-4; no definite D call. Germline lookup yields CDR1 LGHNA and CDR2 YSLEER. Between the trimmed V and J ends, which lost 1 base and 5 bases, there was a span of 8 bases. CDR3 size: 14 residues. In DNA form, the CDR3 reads TGCGCCAGCAGCCAAGTTGAGAGAAATGAAAAACTGTTTTTT. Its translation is CASSQVERNEKLFF.

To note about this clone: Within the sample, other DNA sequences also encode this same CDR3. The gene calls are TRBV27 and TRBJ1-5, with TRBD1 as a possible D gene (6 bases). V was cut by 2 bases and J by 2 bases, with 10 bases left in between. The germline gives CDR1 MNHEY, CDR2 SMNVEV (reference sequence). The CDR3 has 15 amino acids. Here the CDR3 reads CASSLNRVGNQPQHF. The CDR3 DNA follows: TGTGCCAGCAGTTTAAACAGGGTTGGCAATCAGCCCCAGCATTTT.

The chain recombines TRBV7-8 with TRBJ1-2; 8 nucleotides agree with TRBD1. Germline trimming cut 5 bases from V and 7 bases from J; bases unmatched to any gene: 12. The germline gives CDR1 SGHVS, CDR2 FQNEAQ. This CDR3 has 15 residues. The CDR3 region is CASSDRDRQLFGYTF. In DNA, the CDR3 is TGTGCCAGCAGCGACCGGGACAGGCAACTATTTGGCTACACCTTC.

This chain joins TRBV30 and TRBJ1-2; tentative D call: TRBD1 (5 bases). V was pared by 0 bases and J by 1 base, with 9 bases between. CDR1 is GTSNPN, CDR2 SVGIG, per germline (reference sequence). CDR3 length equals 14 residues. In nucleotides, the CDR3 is TGTGCCTGGAGTGTACGGGGGATTAACTATGGCTACACCTTC. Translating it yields CAWSVRGINYGYTF. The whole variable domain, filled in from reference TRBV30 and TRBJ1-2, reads SQTIHQWPATLVQPVGSPLSLECTVEGTSNPNLYWYRQAAGRGLQLLFYSVGIGQISSEVPQNLSASRPQDRQFILSSKKLLLSDSGFYLCAWSVRGINYGYTFGSGTRLTVV.